Listed here are 8 T cell receptor beta chains from one sample, sequenced in a study of persistence of HIV-infected CD4 T cells. The libraries were made with immunoSEQ version 4 in survey mode. Clones were sequenced by immunoSEQ multiplex PCR, and TCRdb holds only the in-frame ones, with some missing. The sample has 35,000 to 55,000 clones, around 89% seen once. Anti-CD3/anti-CD28 beads served as a nonspecific positive control stimulus. Responding CD4+ T cells were sorted by upregulation of both CD40 ligand and CD69. These TCRs' antigens remain unknown. Sequencing was performed on CD4+ T cells sorted from PBMCs after approximately 19-hour stimulation, taken from a patient who received antiretroviral therapy. The origin of the receptors is an adult man with HIV who was CMV-seropositive.

The chain carries TRBV2 and TRBJ1-2, with D possibly matching TRBD1 (5 bases). The CDR3 consists of 13 residues. Trimming cost V 3 bases and J 2 bases, with 7 bases left between them. CDR1 SNHLY and CDR2 FYNNEI come from the germline V gene. The chain's CDR3 is CASSDEGNYGYTF. The CDR3 DNA reads TGTGCCAGCAGTGACGAGGGGAACTATGGCTACACCTTC. The complete variable domain, with remaining parts taken from reference TRBV2 and TRBJ1-2, reads EPEVTQTPSHQVTQMGQEVILRCVPISNHLYFYWYRQILGQKVEFLVSFYNNEISEKSEIFDDQFSVERPDGSNFTLKIRSTKLEDSAMYFCASSDEGNYGYTFGSGTRLTVV.

This clone was seen only once. The genes are TRBV11-2 and TRBJ1-6; D is ambiguous. Germline V lookup: CDR1 SGHAT, CDR2 FQNNGV. The V gene lost 0 bases and the J gene lost 8 bases, with 20 bases spanning the gap. The CDR3 totals 18 residues. The CDR3 sequence: CASSLDLRRVYSDSPLHF. CDR3 DNA: TGTGCCAGCAGCTTAGACCTCCGAAGGGTGTACAGCGATTCACCCCTCCACTTT.

The chain carries TRBV24-1 and TRBJ2-1; D possibly uses TRBD1 or TRBD2 (5 bases each). Trimming cost V 3 bases and J 0 bases, with 11 bases left between them. Germline V gene data show CDR1 as KGHDR and CDR2 as SFDVKD. This CDR3 contains 16 residues. CDR3 sequence: CATSDKGPSSYNEQFF. CDR3 bases: TGTGCCACCAGTGATAAGGGACCTAGCTCCTACAATGAGCAGTTCTTC.

The chain employs TRBV19 and TRBJ2-3; TRBD2 is a possible D gene (6 bases). The V gene's germline CDR1 is LNHDA and CDR2 SQIVND (reference sequence). The CDR3 spans 15 residues. Trimming left V 3 bases short and J 4 bases short, with 14 bases between. The CDR3 coding sequence is TGTGCCAGTAGTATCCTTGGCGGGGCCTCAGATACGCAGTATTTT. This translates into CASSILGGASDTQYF.

The chain couples TRBV5-1 to TRBJ1-2, with D hard to call. Trimming removed 8 bases at V and 8 bases at J, with 22 bases between. This CDR3 is built from 14 residues. Germline lookup yields CDR1 SGHRS and CDR2 YFSETQ. CDR3 in DNA: TGCGCCAGTTCACTTACTTTGGAAGTCGACGGCTACACCTTC. Its translation is CASSLTLEVDGYTF. Complete variable domain (other parts from reference TRBV5-1 and TRBJ1-2): KAGVTQTPRYLIKTRGQQVTLSCSPISGHRSVSWYQQTPGQGLQFLFEYFSETQRNKGNFPGRFSGRQFSNSRSEMNVSTLELGDSALYLCASSLTLEVDGYTFGSGTRLTVV.

The chain joins TRBV4-1 to TRBJ1-1, with D possibly being TRBD1 (5 bases). Germline V gene data show CDR1 as MGHRA and CDR2 as YSYEKL. The CDR3 is made up of 15 amino acids. Trimming removed 3 bases at V and 3 bases at J, with 14 bases between. CDR3 region: CASSQVPGTYTEAFF. CDR3 in DNA: TGCGCCAGCAGCCAGGTCCCCGGGACCTACACTGAAGCTTTCTTT.

The genes are TRBV18 and TRBJ1-2, with 9 nucleotides matching TRBD1. CDR1 and CDR2 (germline): KGHSH, LQKENI. V dropped 2 bases and J dropped 6; count of bases not matched to a gene: 4. The CDR3 has 14 residues. The CDR3 DNA follows: TGTGCCAGCTCACCAGGGACAGGGACACATGGCTACACCTTC. It yields the protein CASSPGTGTHGYTF.

This chain joins TRBV15 and TRBJ1-1; D gene unclear. The CDR3 is 16 amino acids. V lost 0 bases, J lost 1 base, and 12 bases lay in between. The germline V gene encodes CDR1 LNHNV and CDR2 YYDKDF (reference sequence). The CDR3 is CATSRDPGSPNTEAFF. CDR3 DNA: TGTGCCACCAGCAGAGATCCGGGGAGCCCGAACACTGAAGCTTTCTTT.